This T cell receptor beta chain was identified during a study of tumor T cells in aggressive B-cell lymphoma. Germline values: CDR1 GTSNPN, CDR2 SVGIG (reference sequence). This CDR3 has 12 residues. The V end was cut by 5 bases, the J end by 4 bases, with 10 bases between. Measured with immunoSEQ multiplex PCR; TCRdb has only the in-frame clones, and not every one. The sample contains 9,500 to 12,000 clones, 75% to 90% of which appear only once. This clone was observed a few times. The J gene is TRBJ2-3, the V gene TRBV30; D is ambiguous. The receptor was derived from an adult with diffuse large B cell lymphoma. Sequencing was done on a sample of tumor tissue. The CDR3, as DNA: TGTGCCTGGGAGCCCGGTGCAGATACGCAGTATTTT. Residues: CAWEPGADTQYF.